Listed below are T cell receptor beta chains from one sample, sequenced in a study of shared clonotypes between healthy human individuals. Clones were read by immunoSEQ multiplex PCR, and TCRdb kept only the in-frame ones, dropping some. Of around 2,000,000 clones listed, roughly 94% are singletons. The specimen was naive CD8+ T cells sorted from blood. These receptors all stem from a man in his late teens or twenties in good health. Both conserved end residues are part of each CDR3. A D gene is named only where the DNA matches it firmly. A clone size is listed for some rows: how often the clone was seen (once, few, many), or a class if it is expanded.

>TRBD1|TRBV5-1|TRBJ2-1|NA
TGCGCCAGCAGCCTCCGGGACAGATCCTACAATGAGCAGTTCTTC
CASSLRDRSYNEQFF
>TRBD2|TRBV6-1|TRBJ2-2|NA
TGTGCCAGCAGGATGGGAGCGGGGGGGAGCGGGGAGCTGTTTTTT
CASRMGAGGSGELFF
>NA|TRBV9|TRBJ1-5|NA
TGTGCCAGCAGCGTTGGCAACAATCAGCCCCAGCATTTT
CASSVGNNQPQHF
>NA|TRBV5-4|TRBJ2-4|NA
TGTGCCAGCAGCTCCCACGACAAAAACATTCAGTACTTC
CASSSHDKNIQYF
>NA|TRBV27|TRBJ2-7|NA
TGTGCCAGCAAAGGTGGCAGGGTAAACGAGCAGTACTTC
CASKGGRVNEQYF
>NA|TRBV4-1|TRBJ1-1|once
TGCGCCAGCAGCCAAAACGAGTTTAACACTGAAGCTTTCTTT
CASSQNEFNTEAFF
>NA|TRBV7-9|TRBJ2-5|NA
TGTGCCAGCAGTCAACTAGGGCAAGAGACCCAGTACTTC
CASSQLGQETQYF
>NA|TRBV28|TRBJ2-3|NA
TGTGCCAGCAGTCCCTTGGGTCCTCTTGTAGGGGCAGATACGCAGTATTTT
CASSPLGPLVGADTQYF
>NA|TRBV30|TRBJ2-3|once
TGTGCCTGGACCTCGGGGTTCACAGATACGCAGTATTTT
CAWTSGFTDTQYF
>NA|TRBV4-2|TRBJ1-1|NA
TGTGCCAGCAGCCAAGTCCTCCAGGGAGGGCGAACCCAGGCTTTCTTT
CASSQVLQGGRTQAFF
>TRBD1|TRBV5-1|TRBJ1-1|NA
TGCGCCAGCAGCACGGGACAGGCCGGGAACACTGAAGCTTTCTTT
CASSTGQAGNTEAFF
>NA|TRBV19|TRBJ1-1|once
TGTGCCACCACAGGGTGGGAAAACACTGAAGCTTTCTTT
CATTGWENTEAFF
>NA|TRBV7-9|TRBJ2-7|once
TGTGCCAGCAGTACCGCGCCCATGGTCAACGAGCAGTACTTC
CASSTAPMVNEQYF
>NA|TRBV29-1|TRBJ2-1|NA
TGCAGCGTTGAAGGGGCGGGGAGCAATGAGCAGTTCTTC
CSVEGAGSNEQFF
>NA|TRBV5-4|TRBJ2-7|NA
TGTGCCAGCAGCTATCCTTCCTACGAGCAGTACTTC
CASSYPSYEQYF
>NA|TRBV19|TRBJ2-7|NA
TGTGCCAGTAGTTACAAGACCTTCTCCTACGAGCAGTACTTC
CASSYKTFSYEQYF
>NA|TRBV7-9|TRBJ2-7|NA
TGTGCCAGCAGTCAAACTATAGGGGTTTACGAGCAGTACTTC
CASSQTIGVYEQYF
>TRBD1|TRBV6-1|TRBJ2-5|NA
TGTGCCATAGGACAGGGGGCGATTGATCAAGAGACCCAGTACTTC
CAIGQGAIDQETQYF
>NA|TRBV9|TRBJ2-7|NA
TGTGCCAGCAGCGTAGGAGGGGGAGACTACGAGCAGTACTTC
CASSVGGGDYEQYF
>NA|TRBV4-3|TRBJ1-1|NA
TGCGCCAGCAGCGCGGGTCCGGTTTCGGTGACTGAAGCTTTCTTT
CASSAGPVSVTEAFF
>NA|TRBV27|TRBJ2-1|NA
TGTGCCAGCAGTCCCATATCAGCGGCGACCTACAATGAGCAGTTCTTC
CASSPISAATYNEQFF
>TRBD1|TRBV28|TRBJ2-7|NA
TGTGCCAGCAGGCAGAACAGGGGGATCGCCTACGAGCAGTACTTC
CASRQNRGIAYEQYF
>NA|TRBV7-9|TRBJ2-7|NA
TGTGCCAGCAGCCCCCCACAGAGAGTAAACGAGCAGTACTTC
CASSPPQRVNEQYF
>NA|TRBV5-4|TRBJ2-3|NA
TGTGCCAGCAGCGTGACAGAATTAAGCACAGATACGCAGTATTTT
CASSVTELSTDTQYF
>NA|TRBV7-9|TRBJ1-1|NA
TGTGCCAGCAGAGGGATAGGGAAGGATTTGGGTGCTTTCTTT
CASRGIGKDLGAFF
>NA|TRBV29-1|TRBJ2-1|NA
TGCAGCGTTGTCGGGAGAGGAACCTACAATGAGCAGTTCTTC
CSVVGRGTYNEQFF
>TRBD2|TRBV5-6|TRBJ2-4|NA
TGTGCCAGCAGCCTTACCCTAGCGGAAAGAGCCAAAAACATTCAGTACTTC
CASSLTLAERAKNIQYF
>NA|TRBV6-1|TRBJ1-5|NA
TGTGCCAGCAGTGAGGGGGCAGGTCAGCCCCAGCATTTT
CASSEGAGQPQHF
>TRBD2|TRBV4-1|TRBJ2-7|NA
TGCGCCAGCAGCCAAGAACTAGCGGGAGGACATCGCGAGCAGTACTTC
CASSQELAGGHREQYF
>NA|TRBV6-5|TRBJ1-1|once
TGTGCCAGCAGTTACGATGGAGCTGAAGCTTTCTTT
CASSYDGAEAFF
>NA|TRBV5-4|TRBJ2-1|once
TGTGCCAGCAGCCCCGGGACCGAGCAGTTCTTC
CASSPGTEQFF
>NA|TRBV6-1|TRBJ1-1|NA
TGTGCCAGCAGTGCTCTGGACGGATTGAACACTGAAGCTTTCTTT
CASSALDGLNTEAFF
>NA|TRBV4-1|TRBJ2-2|NA
TGCGCCAGCAGCCAAGGGCGGGGAAACACCGGGGAGCTGTTTTTT
CASSQGRGNTGELFF
>NA|TRBV4-3|TRBJ2-7|NA
TGCGCCAGCAGCCAAGAGAAGGGGACCTACGAGCAGTACTTC
CASSQEKGTYEQYF
>NA|TRBV6-5|TRBJ1-2|NA
TGTGCCAGCAGTTACTCCGGAGGGTCTGGGTATGGCTACACCTTC
CASSYSGGSGYGYTF
>NA|TRBV5-8|TRBJ1-1|NA
TGTGCCAGCAGCCTGACCGACCGGGGGGACACTGAAGCTTTCTTT
CASSLTDRGDTEAFF
>NA|TRBV10-3|TRBJ1-2|NA
TGTGCCATCAGTGAGAACAGGGAGGAGGAGGTTGGCTACACCTTC
CAISENREEEVGYTF
>NA|TRBV9|TRBJ1-1|NA
TGTGCCAGCAGCGTAGCTACAGGCACTGAAGCTTTCTTT
CASSVATGTEAFF
>NA|TRBV7-3|TRBJ2-7|NA
TGTGCCAGCAGCTCGTCTGGAGGTGGCGACGAGCAGTACTTC
CASSSSGGGDEQYF
>NA|TRBV6-6|TRBJ1-1|NA
TGTGCCAGCAGCCATGGTAACATGAACACTGAAGCTTTCTTT
CASSHGNMNTEAFF
>NA|TRBV2|TRBJ1-3|NA
TGTGCCAGCAGTGACAGCAACTCTGGAAACACCATATATTTT
CASSDSNSGNTIYF
>NA|TRBV21-1|TRBJ2-1|once
TGTGCCAGCAGTCGAGCCCGTGATTCCTACAATGAGCAGTTCTTC
CASSRARDSYNEQFF
>NA|TRBV27|TRBJ2-7|NA
TGTGCCAGCAGTTCCGGACTTCCCGTCAGTAACGAGCAGTACTTC
CASSSGLPVSNEQYF
>NA|TRBV6-5|TRBJ2-3|NA
TGTGCCAGCAGTTACGCCCCCACAGATACGCAGTATTTT
CASSYAPTDTQYF
>TRBD1|TRBV6-4|TRBJ1-1|NA
TGTGCCAGCAGTAACAGGGGGCTCAACACTGAAGCTTTCTTT
CASSNRGLNTEAFF
>NA|TRBV7-9|TRBJ1-4|NA
TGTGCCAGCAGCTATTCCGGGGACGGCGCTGATGAAAAACTGTTTTTT
CASSYSGDGADEKLFF
>NA|TRBV9|TRBJ2-3|NA
TGTGCCAGCAGCGCCGCCCGCACAGATACGCAGTATTTT
CASSAARTDTQYF
>NA|TRBV13|TRBJ1-2|NA
TGTGCCAGCAGCTTAGGAGGTATCGGCTACACCTTC
CASSLGGIGYTF
>NA|TRBV7-9|TRBJ1-1|once
TGTGCCAGCAGCCCACGTGAGGGGGTGCGGAACACTGAAGCTTTCTTT
CASSPREGVRNTEAFF